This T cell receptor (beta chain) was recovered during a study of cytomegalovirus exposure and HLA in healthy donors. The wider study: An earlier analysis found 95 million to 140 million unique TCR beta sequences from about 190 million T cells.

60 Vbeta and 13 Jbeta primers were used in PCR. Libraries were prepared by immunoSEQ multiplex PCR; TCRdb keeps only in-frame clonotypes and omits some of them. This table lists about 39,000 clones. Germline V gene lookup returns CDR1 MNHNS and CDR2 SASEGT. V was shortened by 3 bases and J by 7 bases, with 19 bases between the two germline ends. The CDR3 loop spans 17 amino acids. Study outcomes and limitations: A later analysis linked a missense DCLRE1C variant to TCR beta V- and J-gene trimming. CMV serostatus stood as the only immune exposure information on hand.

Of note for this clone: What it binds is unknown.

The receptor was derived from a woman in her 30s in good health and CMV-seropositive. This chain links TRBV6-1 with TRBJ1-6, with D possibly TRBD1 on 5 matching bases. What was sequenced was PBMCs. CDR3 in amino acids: CASSDPSVRARNSPLHF. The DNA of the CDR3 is TGTGCCAGCAGTGACCCTTCTGTCAGGGCTCGAAATTCACCCCTCCACTTT.